The 23 T cell receptor beta chains given below trace back to one sample, sequenced in a study of early T cells in non-severe SARS-CoV-2 infection. Each CDR3 protein gets one entry after TCRdb re-called the 5' RACE reads with MiXCR. The data hold fewer than 75,000 distinct CDR3 sequences, with around 18% observed a single time. The sample here was whole blood, taken at baseline. The source of these receptors is an adult who was a healthcare worker with PCR-confirmed SARS-CoV-2 infection or an uninfected control (not recorded which).

In DNA, the CDR3 is TGTGCCAGCAGCTCCGGGACAGTTCGTAGCAATCAGCCCCAGCATTTT. Amino acid sequence: CASSSGTVRSNQPQHF. The chain uses TRBV5-8 and TRBJ1-5, with 7 bases fitting TRBD1. Looked up from germline, CDR1 is SGHTS and CDR2 is YDEGEE. CDR3 size: 16 residues. Unmatched junction bases numbered 6, after V lost 3 bases and J lost 0 bases.

This chain connects TRBV11-2 to TRBJ2-1, with 8 bases identical to TRBD2. The CDR3 runs 14 residues. Germline V lookup: CDR1 SGHAT, CDR2 FQNNGV. V lost 2 bases and J lost 9; bases outside the gene matches: 6. This CDR3 reads CASSLLAGRTEQFF. The CDR3 nucleotides are TGTGCCAGCAGCTTATTAGCGGGACGGACTGAGCAGTTCTTC.

This clonotype was seen ten or more times. This chain connects TRBV12-3 or TRBV12-4 to TRBJ2-7, with a possible D match to TRBD2 (5 bases). Trimming removed 1 base at V and 4 bases at J, with 11 bases between. The CDR3 consists of 14 residues. CDR3 sequence: CASSLDGSGYEQYF. CDR3 in DNA: TGTGCCAGCAGTTTAGACGGGTCGGGGTACGAGCAGTACTTC.

This clonotype was counted at least ten times. The chain links TRBV6-6 to TRBJ1-5, with unresolved D. Deletions cut 6 bases from V and 0 bases from J, with 12 bases between. CDR3 length: 15 amino acids. CDR1 is MNHNY, CDR2 SVGAGI, per germline (reference sequence). CDR3 amino acids: CASRGQVHSNQPQHF. CDR3 coding DNA: TGTGCCAGCAGGGGCCAGGTACATAGCAATCAGCCCCAGCATTTT.

V usage is TRBV28 and J usage is TRBJ2-2, with TRBD1 identical over 9 bases. The CDR3 covers 14 residues. Germline V lookup: CDR1 MDHEN, CDR2 SYDVKM. With V trimmed by 6 bases and J by 4 bases, 3 bases remained unmatched. The CDR3 region has the DNA TGTGCCAGCAGCAGGGGACAGGGCACCGGGGAGCTGTTTTTT. Translating it yields CASSRGQGTGELFF.

The gene calls are TRBV28 and TRBJ1-2; perhaps TRBD1 as D (5 bases). The V end was cut by 2 bases, the J end by 7 bases, with 8 bases between. The V gene's germline CDR1 is MDHEN and CDR2 SYDVKM. The CDR3 has 12 residues. The CDR3 is CASSLTRVGYTF. The CDR3 bases are TGTGCCAGCAGTTTAACCAGGGTTGGCTACACCTTC.

The rearrangement uses TRBV7-2 and TRBJ1-2; possible D gene TRBD1, 5 bases. The CDR3 spans 16 residues. The V end lost 2 bases, the J end lost 7 bases, and 20 bases lay between the germline ends. Germline V lookup: CDR1 SGHTA, CDR2 FQGNSA. CDR3 DNA sequence: TGTGCCAGCAGCTTATCCTCCGGGGCCTATCTGGTTGGCTACACCTTC. Translation: CASSLSSGAYLVGYTF.

This clonotype was observed a few times. The V gene is TRBV20-1, the J gene TRBJ1-1, with D unresolved. Germline assignment: CDR1 DFQATT and CDR2 SNEGSKA (reference sequence). V was shortened by 2 bases and J by 7 bases, with 8 bases between the two germline ends. The CDR3 is 11 amino acids. The CDR3 sequence: CSARSANEAFF. The DNA of the CDR3 is TGCAGTGCTAGATCGGCGAATGAAGCTTTCTTT.

This clonotype was counted between two and nine times. The rearrangement joins TRBV20-1 to TRBJ2-2; D is ambiguous. The CDR3 runs 13 residues. CDR1 is DFQATT, CDR2 SNEGSKA, per germline (reference sequence). Deletions cut 4 bases from V and 8 bases from J, with 14 bases between. The CDR3 reads CSATRLPRGELFF. For the CDR3, the DNA is TGCAGTGCTACTCGCCTACCGAGGGGGGAGCTGTTTTTT.

The chain has TRBV6-4 and TRBJ2-5; 9 bases align to TRBD2. The CDR3 contains 15 residues. The junction had 4 bases not matched to a gene; V was cut back by 3 bases and J by 2 bases. Germline lookup yields CDR1 MRHNA and CDR2 SNTAGT. The CDR3 protein is CASSERSGGQETQYF. CDR3 bases: TGTGCCAGCAGTGAGCGAAGCGGGGGGCAAGAGACCCAGTACTTC.

The chain joins TRBV3-1 to TRBJ2-2, with D possibly matching TRBD1 (6 bases). Germline V CDR1 and CDR2: LGHDT, YNNKEL (reference sequence). The CDR3 extends over 11 amino acids. With 3 bases removed from V and 13 bases from J, the gap between germline ends came to 9 bases. CDR3 bases: TGTGCCAGCAGCCAGAAGGACAGGCTGTTTTTT. Translated: CASSQKDRLFF. Full variable domain (remainder filled in from reference TRBV3-1 and TRBJ2-2): DTAVSQTPKYLVTQMGNDKSIKCEQNLGHDTMYWYKQDSKKFLKIMFSYNNKELIINETVPNRFSPKSPDKAHLNLHINSLELGDSAVYFCASSQKDRLFFGEGSRLTVL.

This clonotype showed up just a few times. The chain couples TRBV3-1 to TRBJ2-3; 7 bases line up with TRBD2. V lost 0 bases, J lost 3 bases, and 3 bases stayed unmatched. The length of the CDR3 is 15 residues. Per germline, CDR1 LGHDT and CDR2 YNNKEL (reference sequence). CDR3 nucleotides: TGTGCCAGCAGCCAAGATATACTAGCGACAGATACGCAGTATTTT. Its translation: CASSQDILATDTQYF.

The CDR3 is CASTGDPLGDQPQHF. CDR3 nucleotide sequence: TGTGCCAGCACCGGGGACCCCCTGGGCGATCAGCCCCAGCATTTT. The chain is built from TRBV12-3 or TRBV12-4 and TRBJ1-5; D might be TRBD1 (5 bases). The CDR3 consists of 15 residues. Trimming removed 7 bases from V and 5 bases from J, with 18 bases in between.

This clonotype was observed a handful of times. This chain connects TRBV6-5 to TRBJ1-2; TRBD1 matches 7 bases. The germline gives CDR1 MNHEY, CDR2 SVGAGI. V lost 3 bases, J lost 2 bases, and 3 bases stayed unmatched. There are 14 residues in the CDR3. The CDR3 spells CASSYLGQNYGYTF. CDR3 sequence (DNA): TGTGCCAGCAGTTATCTGGGACAGAACTATGGCTACACCTTC.

The J gene is TRBJ2-7, the V gene TRBV28; 7 positions match TRBD2. CDR1 and CDR2 (germline): MDHEN, SYDVKM. The V gene end was trimmed by 6 bases and the J gene end by 3 bases; junction bases not matched to a gene: 8. The length of the CDR3 is 14 residues. The DNA for the CDR3 is TGTGCCAGCAGCCCGATGTCGGGGGGCTACGAGCAGTACTTC. This codes for CASSPMSGGYEQYF.

This clonotype was found many times. V is TRBV14 and J is TRBJ1-2; possibly TRBD1 for D (5 bases). V shed 0 bases and J shed 3 bases, with 17 bases lying between them. Germline V gene lookup returns CDR1 SGHDN and CDR2 FVKESK. This CDR3 region has 17 residues. DNA of the CDR3: TGTGCCAGCAGCCAAGATGGGGCAGGGTTGCGTGACTATGGCTACACCTTC. Amino acid sequence: CASSQDGAGLRDYGYTF.

This clonotype was observed a few times. The J gene is TRBJ2-3, the V gene TRBV12-3 or TRBV12-4; D not certain. Deletions cut 6 bases from V and 5 bases from J, with 12 bases between. The CDR3 covers 13 residues. The CDR3 here is CASSLTQRDTQYF. In DNA, the CDR3 is TGTGCCAGCAGCCTTACTCAGAGAGATACGCAGTATTTT.

This chain links TRBV30 with TRBJ1-3; D gene unclear. The V end lost 4 bases, the J end lost 0 bases, and 10 bases lay between the germline ends. CDR1 is GTSNPN and CDR2 is SVGIG in the germline V gene (reference sequence). There are 14 residues in the CDR3. In nucleotides, the CDR3 is TGTGCCTGGAAGGAAACAGCCTCTGGAAACACCATATATTTT. Translated: CAWKETASGNTIYF.

The J gene is TRBJ1-1, the V gene TRBV7-9; TRBD1 might be the D (6 bases). Germline CDR1 and CDR2: SEHNR and FQNEAQ (reference sequence). This CDR3 is 14 amino acids long. Trimming took off 1 base at V and 6 bases at J, with 12 bases between the two ends. CDR3 residues: CASSLDTGTPEAFF. The DNA of the CDR3 is TGTGCCAGCAGCTTAGATACAGGGACACCTGAAGCTTTCTTT.

This clonotype was recorded many times. V gene TRBV5-1 combines with J gene TRBJ2-7; a weak D match, TRBD2 (6 bases). The CDR3 has 15 residues. V gave up 2 bases and J gave up 0 bases, with 12 bases separating them. Per germline, CDR1 SGHRS and CDR2 YFSETQ. The CDR3 region is CASSFGRPDSYEQYF. The CDR3 DNA reads as TGCGCCAGCAGCTTCGGGAGACCCGACTCCTACGAGCAGTACTTC.

This chain uses TRBV27 with TRBJ1-1, with TRBD1 matching 10 bases. The germline V gene has CDR1 MNHEY and CDR2 SMNVEV (reference sequence). This CDR3 has 19 amino acids. Trimming cost V 5 bases and J 7 bases; bases outside gene matches: 22. Here the CDR3 DNA reads TGTGCCAGCAGTCAAATCGGGCTGGGAGGAGGACAGGGGGGATTTGAAGCTTTCTTT. This sequence encodes CASSQIGLGGGQGGFEAFF.

The chain couples TRBV5-1 to TRBJ2-7; D is possibly TRBD1 (6 bases). The CDR3 length is 14 residues. V lost 3 bases and J lost 2, with 12 bases in between. Germline V gene data show CDR1 as SGHRS and CDR2 as YFSETQ. The CDR3: CASSSAGQTYEQYF. CDR3 nucleotides: TGCGCCAGCAGCTCCGCCGGACAGACCTACGAGCAGTACTTC.

The table lists this clonotype with a few counts. The chain joins TRBV5-6 to TRBJ2-5; TRBD2 matches 12 bases. Per the germline V gene, CDR1 is SGHDT and CDR2 is YYEEEE. J was trimmed by 5 bases and V by 0 bases; bases with no gene match: 8. There are 17 residues in the CDR3. Here the CDR3 reads CASSLDLAGGVDETQYF. The DNA for the CDR3 is TGTGCCAGCAGCTTGGATCTAGCGGGAGGGGTGGATGAGACCCAGTACTTC.